A selection of T cell receptor beta chains follows, all from one sample in a study of regulatory T cells in long-lasting Graves disease. TCRdb reprocessed the multiplex PCR reads via MiXCR and lists one record per CDR3 protein. Of about 540,000 distinct CDR3 sequences in the sample, approximately 15% are singletons; the top ten hold roughly 10%. These data were likewise used in another study, on T cells in Graves' hyperthyroidism and ophthalmopathy.

The sample was peripheral blood mononuclear cells (PBMCs), taken at new diagnosis, from a patient treated with antithyroid drugs. Receptors were obtained from a young man with Graves disease. Both conserved end residues are part of each CDR3. Fields, in order: CDR3 protein, CDR3 DNA, D gene, J gene, clone size, V gene. D genes are given only for firm matches. Clone sizes are given selectively: once, few, many, or a class where the clone is expanded.

CASSSLAGGTDEQFF	TGTGCCAGCAGCTCATTAGCGGGAGGGACGGATGAGCAGTTCTTC	TRBD2	TRBJ2-1	.	TRBV11-3
CSARDEGLGYEQYF	TGCAGTGCTAGAGATGAAGGACTAGGCTACGAGCAGTACTTC	TRBD2	TRBJ2-7	many	TRBV20-1
CASSLVGSGQYF	TGTGCCAGCAGCTTAGTGGGATCGGGGCAGTACTTC	.	TRBJ2-7	.	TRBV11-2
CSARGGLAGVAGELFF	TGCAGTGCTAGAGGAGGACTAGCGGGAGTGGCCGGGGAGCTGTTTTTT	TRBD2	TRBJ2-2	.	TRBV20-1
CASRGTSGLPTQYF	TGTGCCAGCAGGGGGACTAGCGGCCTTCCTACGCAGTATTTT	TRBD2	TRBJ2-3	many	TRBV2
CASTLTGTIYRGYTF	TGTGCCAGCACCTTGACAGGAACCATATATCGTGGCTACACCTTC	.	TRBJ1-2	many	TRBV2
CSVWDGNTEAFF	TGCAGCGTCTGGGACGGCAACACTGAAGCTTTCTTT	.	TRBJ1-1	many	TRBV29-1
CASRMLSGSTNEQFF	TGTGCCAGCAGGATGCTTAGCGGGAGTACCAATGAGCAGTTCTTC	TRBD2	TRBJ2-1	many	TRBV2
CSAKEARDRPNYGYTF	TGCAGTGCTAAAGAAGCGAGGGACAGGCCTAACTATGGCTACACCTTC	TRBD1	TRBJ1-2	few	TRBV20-1
CASSIPELSGTGELFF	TGTGCCAGTAGTATACCGGAACTGTCGGGGACCGGGGAGCTGTTTTTT	.	TRBJ2-2	.	TRBV19
CASSFIQGASGNTIYF	TGTGCCAGCAGTTTCATACAGGGGGCATCTGGAAACACCATATATTTT	TRBD1	TRBJ1-3	few	TRBV6-5
CASSLDGFGSYEQYF	TGTGCCAGCAGCTTAGACGGGTTCGGGAGCTACGAGCAGTACTTC	.	TRBJ2-7	few	TRBV7-2
CASGLGSRGYYNEQFF	TGTGCCAGCGGCTTAGGGAGCAGGGGGTACTACAATGAGCAGTTCTTC	TRBD1	TRBJ2-1	.	TRBV7-9
CASSRGRTSGQPQHF	TGTGCCAGCAGCCGAGGACGGACCTCAGGTCAGCCCCAGCATTTT	.	TRBJ1-5	many	TRBV7-9
CASSLKGGRASADTQYF	TGTGCCAGCAGTTTAAAGGGCGGGAGGGCCTCCGCAGATACGCAGTATTTT	TRBD2	TRBJ2-3	many	TRBV12-3/TRBV12-4
CASSPSGTSNNEQFF	TGTGCCAGCTCACCCTCCGGGACTAGTAACAATGAGCAGTTCTTC	TRBD2	TRBJ2-1	few	TRBV18
CASRQAYEQYF	TGTGCCAGCCGACAAGCCTACGAGCAGTACTTC	.	TRBJ2-7	many	TRBV6-1
CASSEGDGAQYF	TGTGCCAGCAGTGAGGGGGATGGGGCCCAGTACTTC	.	TRBJ2-5	many	TRBV2
CASSLIPGRNTEAFF	TGTGCCAGCAGCTTAATCCCAGGGAGGAACACTGAAGCTTTCTTT	.	TRBJ1-1	many	TRBV7-2
CATSREGRETQYF	TGTGCCACCAGCAGAGAGGGAAGAGAGACCCAGTACTTC	.	TRBJ2-5	many	TRBV15
CASSRGLAETYEQYF	TGCGCCAGCAGCCGGGGACTAGCGGAGACCTACGAGCAGTACTTC	TRBD2	TRBJ2-7	many	TRBV4-1
CASSLEGAGRDTQYF	TGTGCCAGCAGTTTAGAGGGGGCTGGGCGGGATACGCAGTATTTT	TRBD1	TRBJ2-3	many	TRBV12-3/TRBV12-4
CASSLEGPSGNTIYF	TGTGCCAGCAGTTTAGAGGGTCCCTCTGGAAACACCATATATTTT	.	TRBJ1-3	many	TRBV27
CSVGGRTDTQYF	TGCAGCGTTGGAGGACGCACAGATACGCAGTATTTT	.	TRBJ2-3	few	TRBV29-1
CASSEGTGVESPLHF	TGTGCCAGCAGTGAAGGGACAGGGGTTGAATCACCCCTCCACTTT	TRBD1	TRBJ1-6	many	TRBV2
CASSLRDFDTEAFF	TGTGCCAGCAGCTTAAGGGACTTCGACACTGAAGCTTTCTTT	.	TRBJ1-1	.	TRBV11-2
CASSESSAEETQYF	TGTGCCAGCAGCGAATCTAGCGCTGAAGAGACCCAGTACTTC	.	TRBJ2-5	many	TRBV5-4
CASSSGQGYGYTF	TGCGCCAGCAGTTCCGGACAGGGGTATGGCTACACCTTC	TRBD1	TRBJ1-2	many	TRBV5-1
CASSLTNRLNTEAFF	TGTGCCAGCAGTTTAACGAACAGACTGAACACTGAAGCTTTCTTT	.	TRBJ1-1	many	TRBV28
CASSLRGTGGDEQYF	TGTGCCAGCAGCCTTAGGGGGACTGGGGGCGACGAGCAGTACTTC	.	TRBJ2-7	many	TRBV12-3/TRBV12-4
CSAPGREDGPEAFF	TGCAGCGCCCCCGGGCGAGAGGACGGCCCTGAAGCTTTCTTT	.	TRBJ1-1	many	TRBV29-1
CASSLAPAGELFF	TGCGCCAGCAGCTTGGCCCCGGCCGGGGAGCTGTTTTTT	.	TRBJ2-2	many	TRBV5-1
CASSVPSRESSTDTQYF	TGTGCCAGCAGCGTTCCCAGTAGGGAAAGTTCCACAGATACGCAGTATTTT	.	TRBJ2-3	few	TRBV9
CSAVPGQGAGANVLTF	TGCAGCGCAGTCCCGGGACAGGGAGCTGGGGCCAACGTCCTGACTTTC	TRBD1	TRBJ2-6	many	TRBV29-1
CASRGRISYNEQFF	TGTGCCAGCAGGGGACGGATATCCTACAATGAGCAGTTCTTC	.	TRBJ2-1	many	TRBV2
CASSDALMDAAQYF	TGTGCCAGCAGCGATGCACTCATGGATGCGGCCCAGTACTTC	.	TRBJ2-5	many	TRBV5-5
CASSPGLAFSNEQFF	TGTGCCAGCTCACCCGGACTAGCATTTAGCAATGAGCAGTTCTTC	TRBD2	TRBJ2-1	.	TRBV18
CASRFDKTSEEKLFF	TGTGCCAGCAGATTTGACAAAACCTCCGAGGAAAAACTGTTTTTT	.	TRBJ1-4	.	TRBV7-9
CASRFHRGNEQFF	TGTGCCAGCAGGTTCCACAGGGGCAATGAGCAGTTCTTC	TRBD1	TRBJ2-1	.	TRBV7-2
CASSLRLAGTETQYF	TGCGCCAGCAGCTTAAGGCTAGCGGGAACCGAGACCCAGTACTTC	TRBD2	TRBJ2-5	.	TRBV5-1
CSAFSGRRAGELFF	TGCAGTGCTTTTAGCGGGAGGAGGGCCGGGGAGCTGTTTTTT	TRBD2	TRBJ2-2	few	TRBV20-1
CASSGSSGRAEEQYF	TGTGCCAGCAGCGGGTCTAGCGGGAGGGCCGAGGAGCAGTACTTC	TRBD2	TRBJ2-7	few	TRBV9
CSVEVDRARETQYF	TGCAGCGTTGAGGTCGACAGGGCGCGGGAGACCCAGTACTTC	TRBD1	TRBJ2-5	.	TRBV29-1
CAISHPEAQETQYF	TGTGCCATCTCCCACCCGGAGGCCCAAGAGACCCAGTACTTC	.	TRBJ2-5	many	TRBV27
CASSIATTGLAREQYF	TGTGCCAGTAGTATAGCTACAACTGGACTAGCACGCGAGCAGTACTTC	TRBD2	TRBJ2-7	many	TRBV19
CASRTRPAGVNNEQFF	TGTGCCAGTAGGACGCGTCCAGCGGGAGTCAACAATGAGCAGTTCTTC	TRBD2	TRBJ2-1	.	TRBV19
CASSQGLLTSGKSKNIQYF	TGTGCCAGCAGCCAAGGACTTCTGACTAGCGGGAAATCCAAAAACATTCAGTACTTC	TRBD2	TRBJ2-4	.	TRBV14
CASSLSGVTETQYF	TGTGCCAGCAGCCTATCGGGAGTCACAGAGACCCAGTACTTC	.	TRBJ2-5	many	TRBV7-6
CATSSRWRSSTDTQYF	TGTGCCACCAGCAGCCGGTGGCGGAGTAGCACAGATACGCAGTATTTT	.	TRBJ2-3	many	TRBV15